This T cell receptor beta chain was identified in a study of post-analysis software for immune sequencing data. Looking at the study overall: In terms of disease course, relapsing-remitting, secondary progressive and progressive-relapsing multiple sclerosis were included.

Libraries were made from TCR beta cDNA, and they carried unique molecular identifiers. MiXCR, run by TCRdb on the PCR reads, gives a single entry per CDR3 protein. The profile shows about 560,000 distinct CDR3 sequences, roughly 47% of them singletons. This CDR3 is 16 amino acids long. V lost 3 bases and J lost 1, with 18 bases in between. CDR1 is SQVTM and CDR2 is ANQGSEA in the germline V gene. Findings of the study overall: In patients, about 5 TRBV segments were more frequent than in controls, with TRBV5-6, TRBV5-1 and TRBV20-1 among them. The normalized Chao1 diversity of multiple sclerosis patients was significantly lower than that of controls.

About this clonotype: The antigen remains unidentified.

This TCR derives from a girl under 18 with multiple sclerosis. V gene TRBV29-1 combines with J gene TRBJ1-1; D is perhaps TRBD1 (6 bases). Sequencing was done on a sample of blood. CDR3 region: CSVDAGTTVSNTEAFF. The CDR3 DNA is TGCAGCGTTGATGCAGGGACAACAGTCTCGAACACTGAAGCTTTCTTT.